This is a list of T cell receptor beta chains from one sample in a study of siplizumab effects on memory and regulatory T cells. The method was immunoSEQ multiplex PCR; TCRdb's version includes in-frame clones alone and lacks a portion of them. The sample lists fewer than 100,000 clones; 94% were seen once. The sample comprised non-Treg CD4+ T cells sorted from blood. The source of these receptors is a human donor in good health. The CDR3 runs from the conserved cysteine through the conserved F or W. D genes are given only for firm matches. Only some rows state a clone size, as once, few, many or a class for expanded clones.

TGCGCCAGCAGCCTTAAACCCGGGACGGAGTATGGCTACACCTTC	CASSLKPGTEYGYTF	NA	TRBV4-1	TRBJ1-2	NA
TGTGCCAGCAGTGAATTTGGGGGGGCGAACACCGGGGAGCTGTTTTTT	CASSEFGGANTGELFF	TRBD2	TRBV25-1	TRBJ2-2	NA
TGTGCCAGCAGAACCGGGACAGCTAACTATGGCTACACCTTC	CASRTGTANYGYTF	TRBD1	TRBV2	TRBJ1-2	NA
TGTGCCAGCAGGGTGACGGCCAATGCAGGGGACACCATATATTTT	CASRVTANAGDTIYF	NA	TRBV2	TRBJ1-3	NA
TGCGCCAGCAGCTTGGGAACGGGGGCAAATAACTATGGCTACACCTTC	CASSLGTGANNYGYTF	NA	TRBV5-1	TRBJ1-2	NA
TGTGCCAGCGGTACAGGGAGGACTGAAGCTTTCTTT	CASGTGRTEAFF	NA	TRBV18	TRBJ1-1	NA
TGCGCCAGCAGCAGAGGGAGGGGCCAAGAGACCCAGTACTTC	CASSRGRGQETQYF	TRBD2	TRBV5-1	TRBJ2-5	NA
TGTGCCAGCAGTTATCTGACAGGAAACTCTGGAAACACCATATATTTT	CASSYLTGNSGNTIYF	NA	TRBV6-6	TRBJ1-3	NA
TGTGCCAGCAGCTCCGGGACTCCGATCATTCAGTACTTC	CASSSGTPIIQYF	NA	TRBV7-9	TRBJ2-4	NA
TGTGCCAGCAGACACAGGGGAATTTCGGATGAGCAGTTCTTC	CASRHRGISDEQFF	TRBD1	TRBV6-1	TRBJ2-1	NA
TGTGCCAGCAGCCAAGATCACCCCGTGGGTGAAAAACTGTTTTTT	CASSQDHPVGEKLFF	NA	TRBV4-2	TRBJ1-4	NA
TGTGCCAGCACAGGTGGGGCTAACGAGCAGTACTTC	CASTGGANEQYF	NA	TRBV2	TRBJ2-7	NA
TGCGCCAGCAGCCAAGACGACGGGGGCTTGGAGACCCAGTACTTC	CASSQDDGGLETQYF	NA	TRBV4-3	TRBJ2-5	once
TGTGCCAGCAGCAGCGTGTTTAATGAGCAGTTCTTC	CASSSVFNEQFF	NA	TRBV28	TRBJ2-1	NA
TGTGCCCGTATAGCGGGGTGCACAGATACGCAGTATTTT	CARIAGCTDTQYF	TRBD2	TRBV30	TRBJ2-3	NA
TGTGCCAGCAGTGAACCGGGCCGGGTTAACTATGGCTACACCTTC	CASSEPGRVNYGYTF	NA	TRBV6-1	TRBJ1-2	NA
TGTGCCAGCAGCAAAGTTCTTCCCACGACGGAGCAGTTCTTC	CASSKVLPTTEQFF	NA	TRBV21-1	TRBJ2-1	NA
TGTGCCAGCTCACAGGACAGGGGGCGAGCTAATGAAAAACTGTTTTTT	CASSQDRGRANEKLFF	TRBD1	TRBV18	TRBJ1-4	NA
TGTGCCTGGAGTTCGGGGGGCAACACCGGGGAGCTGTTTTTT	CAWSSGGNTGELFF	NA	TRBV30	TRBJ2-2	NA
TGTGCCAGTAGTATAGCGGCGGGCTATGGCTACACCTTC	CASSIAAGYGYTF	NA	TRBV19	TRBJ1-2	NA
TGCGCCAGCAGCCAAGACGGCGGTAGCTCCTACAATGAGCAGTTCTTC	CASSQDGGSSYNEQFF	NA	TRBV4-3	TRBJ2-1	NA
TGTGCCAGCAGGTCGGGGCAGCCTGGGGAGCTGTTTTTT	CASRSGQPGELFF	NA	TRBV6-5	TRBJ2-2	NA
TGTGCCAGCGGCTACAATGAGCAGTTCTTC	CASGYNEQFF	NA	TRBV7-2	TRBJ2-1	NA
TGTGCCAGCAGTTTCTCGGCGGGAGCGAACACCGGGGAGCTGTTTTTT	CASSFSAGANTGELFF	TRBD2	TRBV6-5	TRBJ2-2	NA
TGTGCCAGCAGCCCCGGGACTAGCGGGGGCCAACTACACGGGGAGCTGTTTTTT	CASSPGTSGGQLHGELFF	TRBD2	TRBV5-4	TRBJ2-2	NA
TGTGCCAGCTCACCAAGACCGAACACTGAAGCTTTCTTT	CASSPRPNTEAFF	NA	TRBV18	TRBJ1-1	NA
TGTGCCAGCAGTGTGACAGGGGGTGGCTACGAGCAGTACTTC	CASSVTGGGYEQYF	TRBD1	TRBV2	TRBJ2-7	NA
TGTGCCACCAGCAGCGAACTAGCGACAGGGGGAACTTCTTTGCACTTC	CATSSELATGGTSLHF	TRBD1	TRBV15	TRBJ2-4	NA
TGTGCCAGCAGTTCGGTCGGGGGGCGCTTAGAAAAACTGTTTTTT	CASSSVGGRLEKLFF	NA	TRBV6-5	TRBJ1-4	NA
TGTGCCTGGAGGGGGGGCTCCTACGAGCAGTACTTC	CAWRGGSYEQYF	NA	TRBV30	TRBJ2-7	NA
TGCGCCAGCAGCTTTGGGGTGCCGGGACAGGGGCGAGTGAACACTGAAGCTTTCTTT	CASSFGVPGQGRVNTEAFF	TRBD1	TRBV5-1	TRBJ1-1	NA
TGTGCCAGCAAGATTAGCGGGAGTTTAGATACGCAGTATTTT	CASKISGSLDTQYF	TRBD2	TRBV7-2	TRBJ2-3	once
TGTGCCAGCAGTGAATCCCCAGGGGTCCAAGAGACCCAGTACTTC	CASSESPGVQETQYF	NA	TRBV2	TRBJ2-5	NA
TGTGCCAGCAGCCGCAATATCAGTCCCGGGGAGCTGTTTTTT	CASSRNISPGELFF	NA	TRBV9	TRBJ2-2	NA
TGCGCCAGCAGCCGGGCCGGGACAGGGATCTACGAGCAGTACTTC	CASSRAGTGIYEQYF	TRBD1	TRBV4-1	TRBJ2-7	NA
TGTGCCAGCAGCCAAGCACGGGTGCGAGCTGAAGCTTTCTTT	CASSQARVRAEAFF	NA	TRBV14	TRBJ1-1	NA
TGCAGCGCCGGCCTCACTAGCGGGAGGTCCTACGAGCAGTACTTC	CSAGLTSGRSYEQYF	TRBD2	TRBV29-1	TRBJ2-7	NA
TGTGCCACCAGCAGCCGCAGGGGTAGCTCCTACAATGAGCAGTTCTTC	CATSSRRGSSYNEQFF	NA	TRBV15	TRBJ2-1	NA
TGTGCCCATAGGCCGTTCTTAGGGGGAAACACCATATATTTT	CAHRPFLGGNTIYF	NA	TRBV30	TRBJ1-3	NA
TGTGCCAGCTCAAGGACCGGGACAGGGCACGAGCAGTACTTC	CASSRTGTGHEQYF	TRBD1	TRBV18	TRBJ2-7	NA
TGTGCCAGTAGCGACCAGGGGGGAAGGGAAGAGACCCAGTACTTC	CASSDQGGREETQYF	NA	TRBV5-6	TRBJ2-5	NA
TGCGCCAGCAGCTGGGCCCCCTCCTACGAGCAGTACTTC	CASSWAPSYEQYF	NA	TRBV5-1	TRBJ2-7	NA
TGTGCCATCAGTGACTTGAAGACCCAGTACTTC	CAISDLKTQYF	NA	TRBV10-3	TRBJ2-5	NA
TGTGCCAGCAGTGAAAGGGTGAGGGGGGAAAAACTGTTTTTT	CASSERVRGEKLFF	NA	TRBV25-1	TRBJ1-4	NA
TGTGCCACCTCGACGGAAATGAACACTGAAGCTTTCTTT	CATSTEMNTEAFF	NA	TRBV2	TRBJ1-1	few
TGTGCCTGGATCCCCTGGGGAGGGGATTGGACCGGGGAGCTGTTTTTT	CAWIPWGGDWTGELFF	TRBD2	TRBV30	TRBJ2-2	once
TGTGCCAGCAGTGACTCTAACTATGGCTACACCTTC	CASSDSNYGYTF	NA	TRBV2	TRBJ1-2	NA
TGCGCCAGCAGCGAGGGGACAACCACCGGGGAGCTGTTTTTT	CASSEGTTTGELFF	NA	TRBV5-1	TRBJ2-2	NA
TGTGCCACCAGCAGAGTACTAGCGGGGATCTCCTACGAGCAGTACTTC	CATSRVLAGISYEQYF	TRBD2	TRBV15	TRBJ2-7	NA
TGTGCCAGCAGTTCAGCCACTAGCGGGAGGACCTACGAGCAGTACTTC	CASSSATSGRTYEQYF	TRBD2	TRBV27	TRBJ2-7	NA